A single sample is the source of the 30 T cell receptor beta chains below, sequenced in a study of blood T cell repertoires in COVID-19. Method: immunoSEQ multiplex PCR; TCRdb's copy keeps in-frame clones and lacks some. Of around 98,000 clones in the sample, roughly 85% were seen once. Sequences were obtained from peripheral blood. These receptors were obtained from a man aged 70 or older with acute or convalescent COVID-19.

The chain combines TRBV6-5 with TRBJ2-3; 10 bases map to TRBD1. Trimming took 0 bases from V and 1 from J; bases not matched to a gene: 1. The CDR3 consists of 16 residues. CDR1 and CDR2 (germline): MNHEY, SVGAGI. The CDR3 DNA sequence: TGTGCCAGCAGTTACTCCGGGACAGGGGGCACAGATACGCAGTATTTT. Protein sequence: CASSYSGTGGTDTQYF.

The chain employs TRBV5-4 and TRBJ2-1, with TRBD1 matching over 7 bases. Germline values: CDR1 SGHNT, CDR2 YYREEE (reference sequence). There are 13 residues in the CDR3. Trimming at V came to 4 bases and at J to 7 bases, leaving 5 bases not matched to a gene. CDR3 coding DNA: TGTGCCAGCAGCCGACAGGGAAGGAATGAGCAGTTCTTC. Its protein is CASSRQGRNEQFF.

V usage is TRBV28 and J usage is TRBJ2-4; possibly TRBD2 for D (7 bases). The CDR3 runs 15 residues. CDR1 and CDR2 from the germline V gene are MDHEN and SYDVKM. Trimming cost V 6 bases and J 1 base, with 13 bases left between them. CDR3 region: CASSRGGDAKNIQYF. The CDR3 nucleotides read TGTGCCAGCAGCCGAGGGGGGGACGCCAAAAACATTCAGTACTTC. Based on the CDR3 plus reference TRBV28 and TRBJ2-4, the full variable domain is DVKVTQSSRYLVKRTGEKVFLECVQDMDHENMFWYRQDPGLGLRLIYFSYDVKMKEKGDIPEGYSVSREKKERFSLILESASTNQTSMYLCASSRGGDAKNIQYFGAGTRLSVL.

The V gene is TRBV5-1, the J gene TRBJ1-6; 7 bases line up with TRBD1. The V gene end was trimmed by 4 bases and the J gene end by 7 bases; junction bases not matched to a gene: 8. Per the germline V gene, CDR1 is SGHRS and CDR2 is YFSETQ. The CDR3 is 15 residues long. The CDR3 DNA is TGCGCCAGCAGCCCGACAGGGCTGGGGAATTCACCCCTCCACTTT. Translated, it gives CASSPTGLGNSPLHF.

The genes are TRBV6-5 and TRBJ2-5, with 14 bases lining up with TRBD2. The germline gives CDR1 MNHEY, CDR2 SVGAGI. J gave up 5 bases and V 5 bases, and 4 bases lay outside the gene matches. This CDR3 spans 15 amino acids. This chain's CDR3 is CASSRLAGGRETQYF. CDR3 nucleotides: TGTGCCAGCAGTCGACTAGCGGGGGGGCGGGAGACCCAGTACTTC.

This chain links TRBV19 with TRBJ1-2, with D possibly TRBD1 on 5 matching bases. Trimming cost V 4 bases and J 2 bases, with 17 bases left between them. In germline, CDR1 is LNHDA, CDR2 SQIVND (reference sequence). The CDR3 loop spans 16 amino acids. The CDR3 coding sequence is TGTGCCAGTAGTAGCAGGGTCCCTCGCTGGAACTATGGCTACACCTTC. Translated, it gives CASSSRVPRWNYGYTF.

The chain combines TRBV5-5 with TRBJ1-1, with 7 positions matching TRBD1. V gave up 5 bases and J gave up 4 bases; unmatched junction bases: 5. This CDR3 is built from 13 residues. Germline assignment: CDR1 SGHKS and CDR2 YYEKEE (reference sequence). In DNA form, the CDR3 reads TGTGCCAGCAGACTGGACAGGATCACTGAAGCTTTCTTT. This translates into CASRLDRITEAFF. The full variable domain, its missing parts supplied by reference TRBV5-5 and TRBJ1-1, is DAGVTQSPTHLIKTRGQQVTLRCSPISGHKSVSWYQQVLGQGPQFIFQYYEKEERGRGNFPDRFSARQFPNYSSELNVNALLLGDSALYLCASRLDRITEAFFGQGTRLTVV.

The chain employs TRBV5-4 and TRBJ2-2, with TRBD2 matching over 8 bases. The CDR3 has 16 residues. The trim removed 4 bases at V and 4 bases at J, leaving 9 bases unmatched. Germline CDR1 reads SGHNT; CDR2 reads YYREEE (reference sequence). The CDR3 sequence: CASSPGGPSGTGELFF. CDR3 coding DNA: TGTGCCAGCAGCCCGGGGGGGCCCTCGGGCACCGGGGAGCTGTTTTTT.

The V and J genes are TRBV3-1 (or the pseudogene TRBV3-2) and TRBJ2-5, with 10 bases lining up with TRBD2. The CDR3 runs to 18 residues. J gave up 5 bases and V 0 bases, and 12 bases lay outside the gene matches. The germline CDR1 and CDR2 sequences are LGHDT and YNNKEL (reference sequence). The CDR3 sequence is CASSQDLGPSGGGETQYF. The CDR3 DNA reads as TGTGCCAGCAGCCAAGATCTTGGACCTAGCGGGGGTGGTGAGACCCAGTACTTC.

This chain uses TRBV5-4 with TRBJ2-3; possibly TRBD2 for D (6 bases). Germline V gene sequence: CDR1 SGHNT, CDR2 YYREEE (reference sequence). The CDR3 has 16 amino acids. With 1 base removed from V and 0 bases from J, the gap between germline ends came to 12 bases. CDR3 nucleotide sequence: TGTGCCAGCAGCTTGAGGCGGGGCCCTAGCACAGATACGCAGTATTTT. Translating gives CASSLRRGPSTDTQYF.

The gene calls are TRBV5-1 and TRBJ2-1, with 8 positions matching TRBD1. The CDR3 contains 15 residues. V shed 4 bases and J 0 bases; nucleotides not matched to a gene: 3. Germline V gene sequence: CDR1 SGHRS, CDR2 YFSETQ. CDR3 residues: CASSPGQGSYNEQFF. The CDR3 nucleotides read TGCGCCAGCAGCCCAGGACAGGGCTCCTACAATGAGCAGTTCTTC. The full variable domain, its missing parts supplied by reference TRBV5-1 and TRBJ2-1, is KAGVTQTPRYLIKTRGQQVTLSCSPISGHRSVSWYQQTPGQGLQFLFEYFSETQRNKGNFPGRFSGRQFSNSRSEMNVSTLELGDSALYLCASSPGQGSYNEQFFGPGTRLTVL.

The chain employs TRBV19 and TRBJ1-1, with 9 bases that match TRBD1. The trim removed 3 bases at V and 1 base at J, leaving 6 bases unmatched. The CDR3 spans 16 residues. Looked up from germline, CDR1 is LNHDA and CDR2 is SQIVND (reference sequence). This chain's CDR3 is CASSIPPGQGNTEAFF. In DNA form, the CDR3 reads TGTGCCAGTAGTATTCCGCCGGGACAGGGGAACACTGAAGCTTTCTTT.

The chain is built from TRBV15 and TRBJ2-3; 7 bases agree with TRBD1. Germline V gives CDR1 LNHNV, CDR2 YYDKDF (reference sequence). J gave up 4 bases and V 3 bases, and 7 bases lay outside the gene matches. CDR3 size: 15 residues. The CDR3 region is CATSSKSTGADTQYF. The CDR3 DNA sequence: TGTGCCACCAGCAGTAAGAGTACAGGGGCAGATACGCAGTATTTT.

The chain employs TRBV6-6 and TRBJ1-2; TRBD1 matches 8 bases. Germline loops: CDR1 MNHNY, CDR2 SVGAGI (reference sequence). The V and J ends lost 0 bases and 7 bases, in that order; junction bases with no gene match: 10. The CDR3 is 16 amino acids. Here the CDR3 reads CASSYSSSGGRGGYTF. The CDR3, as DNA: TGTGCCAGCAGTTACTCCTCCTCAGGGGGCAGGGGTGGCTACACCTTC.

CDR3 nucleotide sequence: TGCGCCAGCAGCTACATTTCAGATACGCAGTATTTT. Protein: CASSYISDTQYF. The chain is built from TRBV5-1 and TRBJ2-3; no clear D gene. CDR1 is SGHRS, CDR2 YFSETQ, per germline. The V end was cut by 3 bases, the J end by 4 bases, with 6 bases between. This CDR3 comprises 12 residues.

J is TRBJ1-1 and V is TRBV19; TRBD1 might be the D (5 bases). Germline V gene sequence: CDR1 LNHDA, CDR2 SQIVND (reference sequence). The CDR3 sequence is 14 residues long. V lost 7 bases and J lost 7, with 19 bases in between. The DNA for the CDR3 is TGTGCCAGTACCCCGGGGGGGACGGTGCTTGAAGCTTTCTTT. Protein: CASTPGGTVLEAFF.

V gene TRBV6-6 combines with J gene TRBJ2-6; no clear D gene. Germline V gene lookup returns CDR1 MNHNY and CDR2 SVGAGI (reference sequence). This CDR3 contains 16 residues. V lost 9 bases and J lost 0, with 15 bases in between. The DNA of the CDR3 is TGTGCCAGTTACGAGAGTTCAACCTCTGGGGCCAACGTCCTGACTTTC. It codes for CASYESSTSGANVLTF.

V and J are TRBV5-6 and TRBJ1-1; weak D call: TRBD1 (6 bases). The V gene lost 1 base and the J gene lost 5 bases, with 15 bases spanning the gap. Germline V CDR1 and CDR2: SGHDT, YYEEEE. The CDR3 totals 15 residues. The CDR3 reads CASSLIDRRGTEAFF. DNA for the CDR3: TGTGCCAGCAGCTTGATAGACAGGCGAGGAACTGAAGCTTTCTTT.

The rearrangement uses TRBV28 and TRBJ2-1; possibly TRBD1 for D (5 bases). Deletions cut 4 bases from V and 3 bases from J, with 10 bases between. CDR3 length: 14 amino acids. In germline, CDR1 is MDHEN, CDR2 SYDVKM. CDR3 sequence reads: CASSYTGFYNEQFF. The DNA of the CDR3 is TGTGCCAGCAGTTACACAGGATTCTACAATGAGCAGTTCTTC. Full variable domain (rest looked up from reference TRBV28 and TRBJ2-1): DVKVTQSSRYLVKRTGEKVFLECVQDMDHENMFWYRQDPGLGLRLIYFSYDVKMKEKGDIPEGYSVSREKKERFSLILESASTNQTSMYLCASSYTGFYNEQFFGPGTRLTVL.

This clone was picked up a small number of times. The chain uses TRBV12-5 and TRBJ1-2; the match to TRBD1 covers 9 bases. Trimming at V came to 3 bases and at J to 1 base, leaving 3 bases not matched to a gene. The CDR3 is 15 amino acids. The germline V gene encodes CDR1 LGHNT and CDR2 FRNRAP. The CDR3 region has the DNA TGTGCTAGTGGTTTTGGGGACAGGGATAACTATGGCTACACCTTC. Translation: CASGFGDRDNYGYTF. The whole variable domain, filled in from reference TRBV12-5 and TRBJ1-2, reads DARVTQTPRHKVTEMGQEVTMRCQPILGHNTVFWYRQTMMQGLELLAYFRNRAPLDDSGMPKDRFSAEMPDATLATLKIQPSEPRDSAVYFCASGFGDRDNYGYTFGSGTRLTVV.

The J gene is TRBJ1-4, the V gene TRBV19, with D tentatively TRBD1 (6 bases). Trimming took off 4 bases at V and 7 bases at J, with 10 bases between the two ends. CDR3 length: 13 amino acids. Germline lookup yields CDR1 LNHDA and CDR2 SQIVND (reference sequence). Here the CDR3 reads CASSTTRGEKLFF. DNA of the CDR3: TGTGCCAGTAGTACGACCAGGGGTGAAAAACTGTTTTTT.

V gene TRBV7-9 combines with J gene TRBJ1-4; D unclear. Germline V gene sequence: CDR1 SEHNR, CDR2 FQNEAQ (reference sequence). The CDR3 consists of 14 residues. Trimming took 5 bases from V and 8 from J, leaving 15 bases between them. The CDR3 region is CASSPPGLREKLFF. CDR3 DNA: TGTGCCAGCAGCCCCCCCGGGTTAAGGGAAAAACTGTTTTTT.

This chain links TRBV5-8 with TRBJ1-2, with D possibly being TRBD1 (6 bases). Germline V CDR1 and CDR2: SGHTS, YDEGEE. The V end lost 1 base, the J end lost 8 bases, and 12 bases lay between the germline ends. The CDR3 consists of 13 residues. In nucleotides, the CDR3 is TGTGCCAGCAGCTTGACAGGGTCAGAGGGCTACACCTTC. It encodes CASSLTGSEGYTF.

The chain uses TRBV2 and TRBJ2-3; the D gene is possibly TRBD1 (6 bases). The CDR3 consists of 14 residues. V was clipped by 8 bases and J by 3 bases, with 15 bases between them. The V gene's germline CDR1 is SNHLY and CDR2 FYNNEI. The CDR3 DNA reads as TGTGCCAGCGGTTATACAGGGCGGACAGATACGCAGTATTTT. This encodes CASGYTGRTDTQYF.

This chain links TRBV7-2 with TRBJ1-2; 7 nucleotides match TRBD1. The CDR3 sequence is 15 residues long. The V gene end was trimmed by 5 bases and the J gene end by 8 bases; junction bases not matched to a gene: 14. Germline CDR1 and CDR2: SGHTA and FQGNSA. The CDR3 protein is CASSGRTGVSLGYTF. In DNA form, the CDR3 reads TGTGCCAGCAGCGGACGGACAGGCGTATCCCTGGGCTACACCTTC.

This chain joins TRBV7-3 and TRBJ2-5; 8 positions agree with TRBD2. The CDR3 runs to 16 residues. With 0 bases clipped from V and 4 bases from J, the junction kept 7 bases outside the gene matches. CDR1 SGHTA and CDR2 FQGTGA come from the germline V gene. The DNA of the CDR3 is TGTGCCAGCAGCTTAACTGTCGGTAGCGGGGTAGAGACCCAGTACTTC. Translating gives CASSLTVGSGVETQYF.

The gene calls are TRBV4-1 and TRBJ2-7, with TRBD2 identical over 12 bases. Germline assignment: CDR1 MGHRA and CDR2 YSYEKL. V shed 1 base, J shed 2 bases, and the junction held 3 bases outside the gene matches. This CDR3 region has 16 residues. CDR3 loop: CASSQGTSGAPYEQYF. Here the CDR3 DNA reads TGCGCCAGCAGCCAAGGGACTAGCGGGGCCCCCTACGAGCAGTACTTC.

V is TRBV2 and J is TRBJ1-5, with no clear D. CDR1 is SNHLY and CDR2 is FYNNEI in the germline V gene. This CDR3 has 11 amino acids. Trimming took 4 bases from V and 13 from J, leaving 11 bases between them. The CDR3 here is CASSAAGLQHF. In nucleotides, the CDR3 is TGTGCCAGCAGTGCCGCAGGCCTACAGCATTTT.

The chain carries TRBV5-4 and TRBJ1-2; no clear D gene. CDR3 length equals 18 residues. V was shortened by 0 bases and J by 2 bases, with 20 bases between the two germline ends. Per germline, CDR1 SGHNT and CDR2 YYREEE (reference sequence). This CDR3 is CASSLAEHLGSGNYGYTF. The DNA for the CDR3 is TGTGCCAGCAGCTTGGCCGAGCACCTGGGGAGTGGCAACTATGGCTACACCTTC.

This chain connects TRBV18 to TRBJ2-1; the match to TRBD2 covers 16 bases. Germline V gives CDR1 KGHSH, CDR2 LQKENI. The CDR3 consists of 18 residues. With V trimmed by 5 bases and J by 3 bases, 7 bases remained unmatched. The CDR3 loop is CASSTGLAGGFRYNEQFF. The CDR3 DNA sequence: TGTGCCAGCTCAACGGGACTAGCGGGGGGGTTCCGCTACAATGAGCAGTTCTTC.